A selection of T cell receptor beta chains follows, all from one sample in a study of blood T cells in healthy people across ages. TCRdb itself ran the 5' RACE reads through MiXCR, one entry per CDR3 protein. This sample has 1,500,000 or so distinct CDR3 sequences; 55% to 75% occur once, and the top ten carry 6.5% to 8%. Sequenced: blood. These receptors originate from a man aged 18 to 30 in good health. Each CDR3 is given with its conserved first and last residue. D genes are given only for firm matches. A row's size may be missing; if present it is once, few, many or a size class.

>TRBJ2-7|NA|TRBV11-2|NA
TGTGCCAGCAGCTTAGTACGGGGAGGAAACTACGAGCAGTACTTC
CASSLVRGGNYEQYF
>TRBJ2-5|NA|TRBV3-1|NA
TGTGCCAGCAGCCCCCCACGACAGGGACTATCGGAGACCCAGTACTTC
CASSPPRQGLSETQYF
>TRBJ2-1|NA|TRBV12-3/TRBV12-4|NA
TGTGCCAGCAGTTTTGGAGGAAACAATGAGCAGTTCTTC
CASSFGGNNEQFF
>TRBJ2-7|NA|TRBV29-1|NA
TGCAGCGTTGAAGATCCAGGGGCCCTCTCCCCCTACGAGCAGTACTTC
CSVEDPGALSPYEQYF
>TRBJ1-2|NA|TRBV4-1|few
TGCGCCAGCAGCCTGAACAGGGACGCTAACTATGGCTACACCTTC
CASSLNRDANYGYTF
>TRBJ1-2|TRBD1|TRBV29-1|few
TGCAGCGACAGGACAGGCTATGGCTACACCTTC
CSDRTGYGYTF
>TRBJ2-5|NA|TRBV4-2|NA
TGTGCCAGTCGACAGGACCAAGAGACCCAGTACTTC
CASRQDQETQYF
>TRBJ2-7|TRBD2|TRBV10-3|few
TGTGCCATCAGTGGGGGACTAGCGGGAGATCCCTACGAGCAGTACTTC
CAISGGLAGDPYEQYF
>TRBJ2-4|NA|TRBV5-1|NA
TGCGCCAGCAGCCCTCCAGTGGGGGAGCAAAACATTCAGTACTTC
CASSPPVGEQNIQYF
>TRBJ1-1|TRBD1|TRBV14|NA
TGTGCCAGCAGCCCGTTTACAGGGGCGAACACTGAAGCTTTCTTT
CASSPFTGANTEAFF
>TRBJ2-3|TRBD2|TRBV20-1|NA
TGCAGTGCCCCCATCGGCGGGGGGGCAGGGGATACGCAGTATTTT
CSAPIGGGAGDTQYF
>TRBJ1-1|TRBD1|TRBV29-1|NA
TGCAGCGCCAGGACAGGGGGAGGTGCTGAAGCTTTCTTT
CSARTGGGAEAFF
>TRBJ1-4|TRBD1|TRBV10-3|NA
TGTGCCATCAGTGACGGGGACAGGGTGGTCGGTCGTGAAAAACTGTTTTTT
CAISDGDRVVGREKLFF
>TRBJ1-2|TRBD1|TRBV6-5|few
TGTGCCAGCAGGTCGGGACAGGGAAACTATGGCTACACCTTC
CASRSGQGNYGYTF
>TRBJ1-1|TRBD1|TRBV14|NA
TGTGCCAGCAGCCAAGATTATATCGGACAGGGCCAGAACACTGAAGCTTTCTTT
CASSQDYIGQGQNTEAFF
>TRBJ2-5|NA|TRBV7-7|NA
TGTGCTAGCAGCTTAGAGCCCGTGGGGGGGCTCGAGACCCAGTACTTC
CASSLEPVGGLETQYF
>TRBJ2-1|TRBD2|TRBV2|few
TGTGCCAGCAAGACCCGAGGACTAGCGGGGGGTCCTTCCTACAATGAGCAGTTCTTC
CASKTRGLAGGPSYNEQFF
>TRBJ2-2|TRBD2|TRBV15|NA
TGTGCCACCAGCAGAGAAAGCGGGGGGAGGCCCGGGGAGCTGTTTTTT
CATSRESGGRPGELFF
>TRBJ2-5|TRBD2|TRBV5-1|NA
TGCGCCAGCCGAACTAGCGGGAGGCCGATAACCACTCAAGAGACCCAGTACTTC
CASRTSGRPITTQETQYF
>TRBJ2-3|TRBD2|TRBV7-2|NA
TGTGCCAGCAGCGGGACTAGCGGGACCCAACGGGGGGATACGCAGTATTTT
CASSGTSGTQRGDTQYF
>TRBJ2-1|NA|TRBV20-1|NA
TGCAGTGCGTCGGTAGGGGATCGGAATGAGCAGTTCTTC
CSASVGDRNEQFF
>TRBJ1-5|TRBD1|TRBV25-1|many
TGTGCCAGCAGCCCGACAGGGTATAGCAATCAGCCCCAGCATTTT
CASSPTGYSNQPQHF
>TRBJ2-3|NA|TRBV5-5|NA
TGTGCCAGCAGCTTGGTCGGTAGCGGATCCACAGATACGCAGTATTTT
CASSLVGSGSTDTQYF
>TRBJ1-2|NA|TRBV7-9|NA
TGTGCCAGCAGCATGCTTACAGGCCCAGACGGATTCTATGGCTACACCTTC
CASSMLTGPDGFYGYTF
>TRBJ2-5|NA|TRBV6-2/TRBV6-3|NA
TGTGCCAGCAGTTACTCGGTAGCGCCACCTGAAGAGACCCAGTACTTC
CASSYSVAPPEETQYF
>TRBJ1-6|NA|TRBV27|NA
TGTGCCAGCAGTTTTTATAGCCCGGAATCACCCCTCCACTTT
CASSFYSPESPLHF
>TRBJ2-3|NA|TRBV27|few
TGTGCCAGCAGTTTATCATCCCCGAATACGCAGTATTTT
CASSLSSPNTQYF
>TRBJ1-1|NA|TRBV28|NA
TGTGCCAGCAGTTATATTACCTACGGGCACCAAAATCGGGCTTTCTTT
CASSYITYGHQNRAFF
>TRBJ2-4|NA|TRBV12-3/TRBV12-4|NA
TGTGCCAGCAGGCCCGGGACTGGAAAAAACATTCAGTACTTC
CASRPGTGKNIQYF
>TRBJ1-2|NA|TRBV4-1|NA
TGCGCCAGCAGCCCGTACGGTGGGCAGGAAGCCTATGGCTACACCTTC
CASSPYGGQEAYGYTF
>TRBJ2-5|NA|TRBV4-2|NA
TGTGCCAGCGGCCAAGATCCCTCCGGGACAACTGCGGCGCCCCAGTACTTC
CASGQDPSGTTAAPQYF
>TRBJ2-5|TRBD2|TRBV7-2|NA
TGTGCCAGCAGCTTAGAGGCTAGCGGGAGTTTGGAGACCCAGTACTTC
CASSLEASGSLETQYF